The T cell receptor beta chain described here comes from a study of regulatory T cells. The primer mix had 52 TRBV and 13 TRBJ primers. Libraries were prepared by immunoSEQ multiplex PCR; TCRdb keeps only in-frame clonotypes and omits some of them. The sample has some 21,000 clones, 93% seen once. This CDR3 is 14 amino acids long. Losses at the gene ends were 0 bases for V and 5 bases for J; bases not matched to a gene: 5. CDR1 is SGHRS and CDR2 is YFSETQ in the germline V gene. Every patient with CD3G deficiency had evidence of autoimmunity. Specimen: CD8+ T cells sorted from blood. The receptor comes from a child aged 2 to 10 with CD3G deficiency. The rearrangement joins TRBV5-1 to TRBJ2-7, with 7 positions matching TRBD1. CDR3 sequence (DNA): TGCGCCAGCAGCTTGGGACAGGGTATAGACGAGCAGTACTTC. Amino acid sequence: CASSLGQGIDEQYF.